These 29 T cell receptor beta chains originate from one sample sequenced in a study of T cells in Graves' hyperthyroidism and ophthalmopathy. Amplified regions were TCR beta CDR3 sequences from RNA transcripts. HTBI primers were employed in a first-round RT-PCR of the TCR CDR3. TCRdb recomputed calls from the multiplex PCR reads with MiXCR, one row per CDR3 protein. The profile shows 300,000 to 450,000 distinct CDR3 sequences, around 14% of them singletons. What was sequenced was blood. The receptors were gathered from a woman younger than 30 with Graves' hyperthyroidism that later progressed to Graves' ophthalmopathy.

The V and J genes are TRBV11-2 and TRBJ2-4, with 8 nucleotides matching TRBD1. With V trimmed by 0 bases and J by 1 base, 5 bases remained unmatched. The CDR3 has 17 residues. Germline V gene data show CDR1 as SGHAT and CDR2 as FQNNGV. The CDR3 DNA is TGTGCCAGCAGCTTAGAGGCAGGGGGCCAGGCCAAAAACATTCAGTACTTC. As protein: CASSLEAGGQAKNIQYF. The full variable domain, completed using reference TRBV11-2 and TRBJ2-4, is EAGVAQSPRYKIIEKRQSVAFWCNPISGHATLYWYQQILGQGPKLLIQFQNNGVVDDSQLPKDRFSAERLKGVDSTLKIQPAKLEDSAVYLCASSLEAGGQAKNIQYFGAGTRLSVL.

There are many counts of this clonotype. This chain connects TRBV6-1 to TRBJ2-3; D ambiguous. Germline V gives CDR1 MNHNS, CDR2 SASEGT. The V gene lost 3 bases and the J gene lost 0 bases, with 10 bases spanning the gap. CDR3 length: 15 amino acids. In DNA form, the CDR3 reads TGTGCCAGCAGTGATTGGGCGCCAAGCACAGATACGCAGTATTTT. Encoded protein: CASSDWAPSTDTQYF.

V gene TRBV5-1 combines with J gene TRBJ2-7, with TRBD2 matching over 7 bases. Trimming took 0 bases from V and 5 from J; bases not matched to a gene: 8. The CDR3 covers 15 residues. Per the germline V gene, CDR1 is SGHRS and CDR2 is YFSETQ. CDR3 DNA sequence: TGCGCCAGCAGCTTGGCGACTAGCAGTTCCCACGAGCAGTACTTC. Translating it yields CASSLATSSSHEQYF.

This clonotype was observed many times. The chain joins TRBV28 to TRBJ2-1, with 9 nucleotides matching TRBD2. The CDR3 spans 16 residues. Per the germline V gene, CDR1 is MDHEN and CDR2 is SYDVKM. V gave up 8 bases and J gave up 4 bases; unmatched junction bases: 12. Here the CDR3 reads CASSGAASGKYNEQFF. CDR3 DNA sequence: TGTGCCAGCTCGGGAGCGGCTAGCGGGAAGTACAATGAGCAGTTCTTC.

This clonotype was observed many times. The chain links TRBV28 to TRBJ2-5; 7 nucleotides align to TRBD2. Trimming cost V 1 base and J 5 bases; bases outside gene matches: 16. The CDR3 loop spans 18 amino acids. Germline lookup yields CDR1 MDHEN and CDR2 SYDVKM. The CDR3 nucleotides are TGTGCCAGCAGTTTATCGATGGGAGGGAGGGACTCTGGGGAGACCCAGTACTTC. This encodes CASSLSMGGRDSGETQYF.

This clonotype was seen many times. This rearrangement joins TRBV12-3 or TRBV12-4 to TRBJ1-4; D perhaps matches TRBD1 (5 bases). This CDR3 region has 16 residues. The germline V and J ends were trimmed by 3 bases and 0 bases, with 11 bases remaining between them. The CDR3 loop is CASSFTGPATNEKLFF. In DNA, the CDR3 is TGTGCCAGCAGTTTTACAGGCCCAGCAACTAATGAAAAACTGTTTTTT.

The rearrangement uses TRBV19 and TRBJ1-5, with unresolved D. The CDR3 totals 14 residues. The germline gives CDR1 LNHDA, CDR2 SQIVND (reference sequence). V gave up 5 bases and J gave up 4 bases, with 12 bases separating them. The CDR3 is CASSANGRNQPQHF. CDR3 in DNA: TGTGCCAGTAGTGCCAACGGGAGGAATCAGCCCCAGCATTTT.

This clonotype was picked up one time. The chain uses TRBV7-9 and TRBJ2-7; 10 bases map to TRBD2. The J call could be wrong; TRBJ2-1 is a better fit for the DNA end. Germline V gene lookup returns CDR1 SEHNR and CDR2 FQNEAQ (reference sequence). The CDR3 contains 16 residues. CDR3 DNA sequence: TGTGCCAGCAGCTTAGCGGTGAGCGGGAGGGAGTACGAGCAGTTCTTC. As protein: CASSLAVSGREYEQFF.

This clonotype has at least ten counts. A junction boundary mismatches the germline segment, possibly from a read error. The DNA for the CDR3 is TGTGCCAGCAGTTTACTACTAGCGGGAGGAGAGGAGCAGCACTTC. Translating gives CASSLLLAGGEEQHF. This chain connects TRBV28 to TRBJ2-7, with 12 positions matching TRBD2. The CDR3 totals 15 residues. Germline values: CDR1 MDHEN, CDR2 SYDVKM.

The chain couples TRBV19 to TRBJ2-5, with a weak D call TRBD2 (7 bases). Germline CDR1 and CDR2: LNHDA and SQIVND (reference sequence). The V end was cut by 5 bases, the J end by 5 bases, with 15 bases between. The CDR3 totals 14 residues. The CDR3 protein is CASSGPRGGETQYF. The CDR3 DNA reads TGTGCCAGTAGTGGCCCAAGGGGGGGGGAGACCCAGTACTTC. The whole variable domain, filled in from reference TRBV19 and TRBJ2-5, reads DGGITQSPKYLFRKEGQNVTLSCEQNLNHDAMYWYRQDPGQGLRLIYYSQIVNDFQKGDIAEGYSVSREKKESFPLTVTSAQKNPTAFYLCASSGPRGGETQYFGPGTRLLVL.

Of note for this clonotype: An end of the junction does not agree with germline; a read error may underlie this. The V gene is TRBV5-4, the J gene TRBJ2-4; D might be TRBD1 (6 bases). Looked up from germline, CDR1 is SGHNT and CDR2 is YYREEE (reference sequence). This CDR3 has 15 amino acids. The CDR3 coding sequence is TGCGCCAGCAGCCAAGTGAGCGGTAGCAGGGGCATTCAGTACTTC. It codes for CASSQVSGSRGIQYF. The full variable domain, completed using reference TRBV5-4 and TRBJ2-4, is ETGVTQSPTHLIKTRGQQVTLRCSSQSGHNTVSWYQQALGQGPQFIFQYYREEENGRGNFPPRFSGLQFPNYSSELNVNALELDDSALYLCASSQVSGSRGIQYFGAGTRLSVL.

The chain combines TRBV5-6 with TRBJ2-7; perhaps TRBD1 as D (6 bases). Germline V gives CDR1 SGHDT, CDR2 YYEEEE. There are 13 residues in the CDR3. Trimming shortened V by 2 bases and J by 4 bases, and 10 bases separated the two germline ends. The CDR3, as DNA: TGTGCCAGCAGCTTCGGGACACGGTACGAGCAGTACTTC. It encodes CASSFGTRYEQYF.

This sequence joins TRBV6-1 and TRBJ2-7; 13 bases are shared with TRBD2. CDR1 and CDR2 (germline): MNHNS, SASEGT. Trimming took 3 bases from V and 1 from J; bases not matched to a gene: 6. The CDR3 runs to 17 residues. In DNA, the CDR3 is TGTGCCAGCAGTGAGACCCCGGGACTAGCGGGGTCCTACGAGCAGTACTTC. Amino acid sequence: CASSETPGLAGSYEQYF.

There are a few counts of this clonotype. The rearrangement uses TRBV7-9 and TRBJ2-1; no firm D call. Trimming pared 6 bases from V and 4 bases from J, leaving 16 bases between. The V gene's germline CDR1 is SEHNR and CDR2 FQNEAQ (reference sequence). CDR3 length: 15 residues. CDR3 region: CASRGKRPLYNEQFF. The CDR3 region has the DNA TGTGCCAGCAGGGGGAAAAGGCCGTTATACAATGAGCAGTTCTTC.

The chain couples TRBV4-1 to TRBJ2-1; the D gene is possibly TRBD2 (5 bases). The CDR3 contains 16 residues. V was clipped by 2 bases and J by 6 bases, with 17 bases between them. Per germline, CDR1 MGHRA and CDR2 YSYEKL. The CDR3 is CASSQPTTNAFNEQFF. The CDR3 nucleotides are TGCGCCAGCAGCCAACCGACTACGAACGCGTTCAATGAGCAGTTCTTC.

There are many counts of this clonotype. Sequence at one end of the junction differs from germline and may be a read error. This CDR3 is CASSLAGVGDTQYF. The CDR3 bases are TGTGCCAGCAGTTTAGCGGGAGTAGGAGATACGCAGTATTTT. The chain combines TRBV7-9 with TRBJ2-3, with TRBD2 matching 9 bases. The CDR3 consists of 14 residues. CDR1 and CDR2 from the germline V gene are SEHNR and FQNEAQ (reference sequence).

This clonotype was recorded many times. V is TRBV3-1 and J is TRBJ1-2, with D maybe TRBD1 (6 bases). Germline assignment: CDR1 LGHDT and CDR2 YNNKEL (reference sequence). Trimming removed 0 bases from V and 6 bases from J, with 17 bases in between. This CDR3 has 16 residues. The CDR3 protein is CASSQEPEGVNDGYTF. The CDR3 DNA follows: TGTGCCAGCAGCCAAGAACCGGAGGGGGTAAACGATGGCTACACCTTC.

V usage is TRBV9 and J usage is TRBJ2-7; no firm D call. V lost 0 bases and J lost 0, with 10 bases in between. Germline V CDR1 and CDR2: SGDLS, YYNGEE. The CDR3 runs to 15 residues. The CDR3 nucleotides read TGTGCCAGCAGCGTAGAGGCGACTGGCTCCTACGAGCAGTACTTC. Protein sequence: CASSVEATGSYEQYF.

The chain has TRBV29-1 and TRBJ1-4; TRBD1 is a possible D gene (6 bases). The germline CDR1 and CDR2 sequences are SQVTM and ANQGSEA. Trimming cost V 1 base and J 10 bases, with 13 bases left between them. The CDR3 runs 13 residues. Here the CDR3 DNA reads TGCAGCGTTGAAGGTTCAAGGGGGGGAAAACTGTTTTTT. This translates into CSVEGSRGGKLFF.

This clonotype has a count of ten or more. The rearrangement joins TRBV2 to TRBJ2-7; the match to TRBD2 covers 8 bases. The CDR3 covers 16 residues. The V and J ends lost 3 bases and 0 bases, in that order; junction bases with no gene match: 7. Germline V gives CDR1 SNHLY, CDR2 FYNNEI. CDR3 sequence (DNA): TGTGCCAGCAGTGAGAGCTTAAGCGGGAGCTCCTACGAGCAGTACTTC. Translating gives CASSESLSGSSYEQYF.

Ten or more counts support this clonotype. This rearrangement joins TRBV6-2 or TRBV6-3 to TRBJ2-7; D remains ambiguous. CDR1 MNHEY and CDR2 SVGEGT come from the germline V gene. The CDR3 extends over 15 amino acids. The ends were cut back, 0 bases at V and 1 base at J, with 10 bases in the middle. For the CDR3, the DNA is TGTGCCAGCAGTTACTCCCCCGACCGGTCCTACGAGCAGTACTTC. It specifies CASSYSPDRSYEQYF.

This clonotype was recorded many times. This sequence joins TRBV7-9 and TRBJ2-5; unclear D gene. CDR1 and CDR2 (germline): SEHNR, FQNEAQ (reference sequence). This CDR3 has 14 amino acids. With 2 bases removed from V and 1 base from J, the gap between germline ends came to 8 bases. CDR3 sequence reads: CASSLPAFQETQYF. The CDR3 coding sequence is TGTGCCAGCAGCTTACCGGCGTTCCAAGAGACCCAGTACTTC.

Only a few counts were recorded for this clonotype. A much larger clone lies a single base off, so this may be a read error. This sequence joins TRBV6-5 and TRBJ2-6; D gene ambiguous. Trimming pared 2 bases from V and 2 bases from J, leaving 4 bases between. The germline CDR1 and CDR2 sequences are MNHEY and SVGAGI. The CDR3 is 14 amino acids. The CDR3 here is CASSYRAGANVLTF. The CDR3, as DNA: TGTGCCAGCAGTTACAGGGCTGGGGCCAACGTCCTGACTTTC.

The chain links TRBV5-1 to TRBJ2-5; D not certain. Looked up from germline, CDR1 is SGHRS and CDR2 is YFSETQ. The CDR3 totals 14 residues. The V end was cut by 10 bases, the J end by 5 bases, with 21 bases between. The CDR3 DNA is TGCGCCGTCTTTCTAGGGAACGCCCTCGAGACCCAGTACTTC. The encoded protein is CAVFLGNALETQYF.

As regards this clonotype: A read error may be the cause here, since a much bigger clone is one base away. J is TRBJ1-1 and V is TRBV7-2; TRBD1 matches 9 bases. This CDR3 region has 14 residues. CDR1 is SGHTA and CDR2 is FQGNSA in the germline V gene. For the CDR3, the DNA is TGTGCCAGCAGCCCCGACAGGGGGAACACTGAAGCTTCCTTT. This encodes CASSPDRGNTEASF. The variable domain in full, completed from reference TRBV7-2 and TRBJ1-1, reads GAGVSQSPSNKVTEKGKDVELRCDPISGHTALYWYRQSLGQGLEFLIYFQGNSAPDKSGLPSDRFSAERTGGSVSTLTIQRTQQEDSAVYLCASSPDRGNTEASFGQGTRLTVV.

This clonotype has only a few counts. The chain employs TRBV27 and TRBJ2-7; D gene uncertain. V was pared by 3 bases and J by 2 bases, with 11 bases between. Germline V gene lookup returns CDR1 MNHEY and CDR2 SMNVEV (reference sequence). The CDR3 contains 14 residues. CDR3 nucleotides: TGTGCCAGCAGTTTTTTGGGGTCGACCTACGAGCAGTACTTC. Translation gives CASSFLGSTYEQYF.

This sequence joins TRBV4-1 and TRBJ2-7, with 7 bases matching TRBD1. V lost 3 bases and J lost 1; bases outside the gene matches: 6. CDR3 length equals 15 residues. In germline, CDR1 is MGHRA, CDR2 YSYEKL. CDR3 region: CASSQGQGVSYEQYF. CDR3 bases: TGCGCCAGCAGCCAGGGGCAGGGGGTGTCCTACGAGCAGTACTTC.

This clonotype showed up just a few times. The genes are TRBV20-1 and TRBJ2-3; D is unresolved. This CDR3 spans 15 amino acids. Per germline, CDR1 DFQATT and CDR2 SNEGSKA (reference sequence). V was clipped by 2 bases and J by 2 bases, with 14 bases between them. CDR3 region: CSARILAELTDTQYF. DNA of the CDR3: TGCAGTGCTAGAATACTGGCGGAACTCACAGATACGCAGTATTTT.

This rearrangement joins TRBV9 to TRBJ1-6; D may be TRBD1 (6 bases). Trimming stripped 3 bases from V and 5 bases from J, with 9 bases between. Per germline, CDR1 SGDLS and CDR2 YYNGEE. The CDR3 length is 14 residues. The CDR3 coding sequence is TGTGCCAGCAGCGAAGGACAGAATAATTCACCCCTCCACTTT. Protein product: CASSEGQNNSPLHF.